A selection of T cell receptor beta chains follows, all from one sample in a study of T cells in localized non-small cell lung cancer. The data were produced by immunoSEQ multiplex PCR, yet TCRdb's version contains in-frame clones alone and is incomplete. The sample lists approximately 76,000 clones; around 84% were seen once. Sequenced here: peripheral blood, sampled before any cancer treatment. All receptors derive from an older female donor with stage I lung adenocarcinoma. Both conserved end residues are part of each CDR3. D genes are given only for firm matches. Some rows have no size entry. The others give once, few or many, or a class for an expanded clone.

>15|TRBD1|TRBJ2-2|-|TRBV28
TGTGCCAGCGGCATGGGACAGCCCTCCACCGGGGAGCTGTTTTTT
CASGMGQPSTGELFF
>19|TRBD2|TRBJ2-1|-|TRBV19
TGTGCCAGTAGTACCGTCCGACTAGCGGGAGGGCCCGAGTACAATGAGCAGTTCTTC
CASSTVRLAGGPEYNEQFF
>15|-|TRBJ2-5|-|TRBV19
TGTGCCAGTAGTATTTGGGGGCCAGGGGAAGAGACCCAGTACTTC
CASSIWGPGEETQYF
>12|-|TRBJ1-2|-|TRBV28
TGTGCCAGCAGCCAGGGGCGTCGTGGCTACACCTTC
CASSQGRRGYTF
>16|-|TRBJ2-3|-|TRBV7-6
TGTGCCAGCAGCTTATCAGGTGGGAGTAGGACAGATACGCAGTATTTT
CASSLSGGSRTDTQYF
>15|TRBD1|TRBJ1-2|-|TRBV4-2
TGTGCCAGCAGCCAAGTTGGACAGGTAAACTATGGCTACACCTTC
CASSQVGQVNYGYTF
>15|TRBD2|TRBJ2-3|-|TRBV6-6
TGTGCCAGCAGCTCGACTAGCTCCAGCACAGATACGCAGTATTTT
CASSSTSSSTDTQYF
>14|-|TRBJ1-2|-|TRBV5-6
TGTGCTAGCAGCTTGGGTGCGGGCAGGGTCGGCTACACCTTC
CASSLGAGRVGYTF
>16|-|TRBJ2-6|-|TRBV5-1
TGCGCCAGCAGTGGACAGCCTAAGACTGGGGCCAACGTCCTGACTTTC
CASSGQPKTGANVLTF
>19|TRBD2|TRBJ2-3|-|TRBV7-9
TGTGCCAGCAGTGGACTAGCGGGGGGGCTTTCAACTAGCACAGATACGCAGTATTTT
CASSGLAGGLSTSTDTQYF
>10|-|TRBJ1-2|-|TRBV19
TGTGCCAGTCGGAAAGATGGCTACACCTTC
CASRKDGYTF
>16|TRBD2|TRBJ2-3|-|TRBV29-1
TGCAGCGTTCTAGCGGGGAGGCCCCTTAGCACAGATACGCAGTATTTT
CSVLAGRPLSTDTQYF
>15|-|TRBJ1-1|-|TRBV5-1
TGCGCCAGCAGCTTGGCGCAGCGGAGGACCGCTGAAGCTTTCTTT
CASSLAQRRTAEAFF
>18|-|TRBJ2-6|-|TRBV4-2
TGTGCCAGCAGCCAAGTGATAGGGCCTGGTACTGGGGCCAACGTCCTGACTTTC
CASSQVIGPGTGANVLTF
>16|TRBD2|TRBJ2-7|-|TRBV29-1
TGCAGCACTAAGGGGACTAGCGGGGGTAGCTCCTACGAGCAGTACTTC
CSTKGTSGGSSYEQYF
>14|-|TRBJ2-2|-|TRBV19
TGTGCCAGTATTAAAGCGCCCAACACCGGGGAGCTGTTTTTT
CASIKAPNTGELFF
>13|-|TRBJ2-7|-|TRBV19
TGTGCCAGTAGCCCCGGGGCAGGGGTTGAGCAGTACTTC
CASSPGAGVEQYF
>12|-|TRBJ1-4|-|TRBV10-3
TGTGCCATCAGTGACGAAGGACTGAAGTTGTTTTTT
CAISDEGLKLFF
>14|-|TRBJ1-1|few|TRBV19
TGTGCCAGTAGTAGCGCCGGGCTCCGGGCTGAAGCTTTCTTT
CASSSAGLRAEAFF
>12|-|TRBJ2-2|-|TRBV28
TGTGCCAGCAGCCATAACACCGGGGAGCTGTTTTTT
CASSHNTGELFF
>16|TRBD2|TRBJ2-1|-|TRBV4-1
TGCGCCAGCAGCCATTCCCAGGGAGGGAGAAGCAATGAGCAGTTCTTC
CASSHSQGGRSNEQFF
>17|TRBD2|TRBJ2-4|-|TRBV7-9
TGTGCCAGCAGCTCGAGTCGGACTAGCGGGACCAAAAACATTCAGTACTTC
CASSSSRTSGTKNIQYF
>17|-|TRBJ2-1|-|TRBV5-1
TGCGCCAGCAGCGGGGGGATAGGGGTCTTGCCCCACAATGAGCAGTTCTTC
CASSGGIGVLPHNEQFF
>17|TRBD2|TRBJ2-1|-|TRBV7-8
TGTGCCAGCAGCTCTCGGACTAGTCTTACCCTATACAATGAGCAGTTCTTC
CASSSRTSLTLYNEQFF
>15|TRBD1|TRBJ1-3|-|TRBV12-5
TGTGCTAGTGGTTCACCCCGGGACAGGGGAAACACCATATATTTT
CASGSPRDRGNTIYF
>15|-|TRBJ1-2|-|TRBV19
TGTGCCAGTAGTCCCCAGGGAGTTCAAGGCTATGGCTACACCTTC
CASSPQGVQGYGYTF
>14|-|TRBJ2-2|-|TRBV19
TGTGCCAGTAGTATCGGGCCTAACACCGGGGAGCTGTTTTTT
CASSIGPNTGELFF
>15|-|TRBJ2-5|once|TRBV2
TGTGCCAGCACGCGGAGAGGGAGTCCGCAAGAGACCCAGTACTTC
CASTRRGSPQETQYF
>13|TRBD1|TRBJ1-2|-|TRBV6-5
TGTGCCAGCAGTGAAGTTGGACAGGGTGTAAACACCTTC
CASSEVGQGVNTF
>15|-|TRBJ2-7|-|TRBV4-2
TGTGCCAGCAGCCCGGACACCGCTCACTCCTACGAGCAGTACTTC
CASSPDTAHSYEQYF
>14|-|TRBJ2-5|-|TRBV12-5
TGTGCTAGTGGTTTGGGGCCTCTACGGGAGACCCAGTACTTC
CASGLGPLRETQYF
>14|TRBD2|TRBJ2-7|-|TRBV6-5
TGTGCCAGCAGTTACGGCGGCGGGAGCTACGAGCAGTACTTC
CASSYGGGSYEQYF
>15|-|TRBJ1-6|-|TRBV11-2
TGTGCCAGCACCTTTGGACAGACTTTTAATTCACCCCTCCACTTT
CASTFGQTFNSPLHF
>13|TRBD1|TRBJ1-1|few|TRBV5-1
TGCGCCAGCAGCCGGGACAGGGCGGTTGAAGCTTTCTTT
CASSRDRAVEAFF
>12|-|TRBJ1-2|-|TRBV10-3
TGTGCCATCAGTGACAGGAACTATGGCTACACCTTC
CAISDRNYGYTF
>15|-|TRBJ1-1|-|TRBV28
TGTGCCAGCAGTTTAGGAAGTCGGCGGGGCACTGAAGCTTTCTTT
CASSLGSRRGTEAFF
>14|-|TRBJ1-1|-|TRBV5-1
TGCGCCAGCAGCCTCGGGTCGCCGGTGGATGAAGCTTTCTTT
CASSLGSPVDEAFF
>13|-|TRBJ2-7|-|TRBV7-9
TGTGCCAGCAGCTCACCTGGTGGCTACGAGCAGTACTTC
CASSSPGGYEQYF
>16|-|TRBJ1-2|-|TRBV11-2
TGTGCCAGCAGCTCCGGTTTCGGATACAGCCTCTATGGCTACACCTTC
CASSSGFGYSLYGYTF
>15|-|TRBJ1-2|-|TRBV14
TGTGCCAGCAGCCAGACGCGAGGGGCGTACTATGGCTACACCTTC
CASSQTRGAYYGYTF
>12|-|TRBJ2-1|-|TRBV15
TGTGCCACCAGTCCCAGGGTCGGGGAGCAGTTCTTC
CATSPRVGEQFF
>15|TRBD1|TRBJ1-2|-|TRBV6-5
TGTGCCAGCAGTTACCCGGGACAGACCCTCTATGGCTACACCTTC
CASSYPGQTLYGYTF
>16|TRBD2|TRBJ2-1|-|TRBV6-1
TGTGCCAGCAGTGTTACTTTAGCGGGAGCCTACAATGAGCAGTTCTTC
CASSVTLAGAYNEQFF
>15|TRBD2|TRBJ2-1|-|TRBV7-9
TGTGCCAGCCCCCCAAAGGCGGGGGGTAGCAATGAGCAGTTCTTC
CASPPKAGGSNEQFF